These 26 T cell receptor beta chains came from one sample sequenced in a study of blood T cell repertoires in COVID-19. Repertoires were generated with immunoSEQ multiplex PCR, while TCRdb's copy carries only in-frame clones and drops some. Counted here are around 200,000 clones, approximately 83% occurring once; the ten biggest clones make up 1.3%. The sequenced sample was peripheral blood. The receptors come from a woman aged 30 to 39 with COVID-19, enrolled during active disease.

The rearrangement uses TRBV6-6 and TRBJ1-2; 7 bases align to TRBD1. V lost 5 bases and J lost 1; bases outside the gene matches: 16. In germline, CDR1 is MNHNY, CDR2 SVGAGI (reference sequence). The CDR3 spans 18 residues. CDR3 DNA: TGTGCCAGCAGTCGACGAAGAGGGGGCGGTCTTGTTAACTATGGCTACACCTTC. This gives the protein CASSRRRGGGLVNYGYTF.

The table lists this clone with a few counts. V and J are TRBV9 and TRBJ1-1, with TRBD1 identical over 7 bases. Germline lookup yields CDR1 SGDLS and CDR2 YYNGEE. V was clipped by 4 bases and J by 3 bases; unmatched bases: 9. The CDR3 covers 15 residues. This CDR3 reads CASSPTGVLDTEAFF. CDR3 sequence (DNA): TGTGCCAGCAGCCCAACAGGGGTATTGGACACTGAAGCTTTCTTT.

V and J are TRBV28 and TRBJ1-5; 8 nucleotides match TRBD1. The trim removed 7 bases at V and 6 bases at J, leaving 11 bases unmatched. Per germline, CDR1 MDHEN and CDR2 SYDVKM. CDR3 size: 15 residues. Here the CDR3 reads CASTTARGPVQPQHF. CDR3 DNA sequence: TGTGCCAGCACGACGGCCAGGGGGCCAGTTCAGCCCCAGCATTTT.

The J gene is TRBJ1-3, the V gene TRBV10-3, with D possibly TRBD1 on 5 matching bases. Trimming shortened V by 10 bases and J by 4 bases, and 23 bases separated the two germline ends. Germline V CDR1 and CDR2: ENHRY, SYGVKD. CDR3 size: 16 residues. CDR3 DNA: TGTGCCACCCGGGCAACGGGGGGAGGCTCCGGAAACACCATATATTTT. This sequence encodes CATRATGGGSGNTIYF.

V and J are TRBV3-1 (or the pseudogene TRBV3-2) and TRBJ2-3, with D uncertain. The CDR3 is 15 residues long. Trimming removed 0 bases at V and 5 bases at J, with 12 bases between. Germline V gene sequence: CDR1 LGHDT, CDR2 YNNKEL (reference sequence). The CDR3 loop reads CASSQEKDSGDTQYF. As DNA, the CDR3 is TGTGCCAGCAGCCAAGAAAAAGATTCCGGAGATACGCAGTATTTT.

The V call is TRBV15, the J call TRBJ1-2, with D possibly being TRBD1 (5 bases). This CDR3 spans 15 amino acids. Trimming stripped 4 bases from V and 0 bases from J, with 12 bases between. Germline V CDR1 and CDR2: LNHNV, YYDKDF (reference sequence). CDR3 in amino acids: CATSKDTDSNYGYTF. CDR3 nucleotide sequence: TGTGCCACCAGCAAGGACACCGACTCTAACTATGGCTACACCTTC. Filled out from reference TRBV15 and TRBJ1-2, the complete variable domain reads DAMVIQNPRYQVTQFGKPVTLSCSQTLNHNVMYWYQQKSSQAPKLLFHYYDKDFNNEADTPDNFQSRRPNTSFCFLDIRSPGLGDTAMYLCATSKDTDSNYGYTFGSGTRLTVV.

This clone showed up just once. The gene calls are TRBV4-3 and TRBJ2-1, with 7 bases matching TRBD2. The CDR3 has 16 amino acids. V dropped 1 base and J dropped 0; count of bases not matched to a gene: 3. The germline V gene encodes CDR1 LGHNA and CDR2 YSLEER. The CDR3 region has the DNA TGCGCCAGCAGCCAAGGGGGCGGGAGCTCCTACAATGAGCAGTTCTTC. It yields the protein CASSQGGGSSYNEQFF.

This chain connects TRBV11-2 to TRBJ1-3, with D possibly being TRBD1 (5 bases). Germline loops: CDR1 SGHAT, CDR2 FQNNGV. The CDR3 totals 14 residues. With 5 bases removed from V and 2 bases from J, the gap between germline ends came to 10 bases. The CDR3 DNA reads TGTGCCAGCAGCGCGCAAGGGGCTGGAAACACCATATATTTT. Encoded protein: CASSAQGAGNTIYF.

The V gene is TRBV4-3, the J gene TRBJ2-7; no definite D call. CDR1 and CDR2 (germline): LGHNA, YSLEER. The V end was cut by 4 bases, the J end by 6 bases, with 16 bases between. CDR3 length: 14 amino acids. CDR3 protein: CASSPQFIGREQYF. CDR3 nucleotides: TGCGCCAGCAGCCCTCAGTTCATTGGTCGCGAGCAGTACTTC.

This clone was detected a few times. V gene TRBV24-1 combines with J gene TRBJ2-3; 14 positions agree with TRBD2. Germline CDR1 and CDR2: KGHDR and SFDVKD. CDR3 length: 17 amino acids. V lost 7 bases and J lost 4; bases outside the gene matches: 9. The DNA of the CDR3 is TGTGCCACCAGCCCCTCGACTAGCGGGGGGGCATCAGATACGCAGTATTTT. Its protein product is CATSPSTSGGASDTQYF.

This chain links TRBV5-5 with TRBJ1-6; TRBD1 matches at 7 bases. Germline CDR1 reads SGHKS; CDR2 reads YYEKEE (reference sequence). The trim removed 2 bases at V and 10 bases at J, leaving 12 bases unmatched. The CDR3 consists of 16 residues. In DNA, the CDR3 is TGTGCCAGCAGCTTATTCCCCGACAGGGACGACTCACCCCTCCACTTT. Translation gives CASSLFPDRDDSPLHF. Drawing the rest from reference TRBV5-5 and TRBJ1-6, the complete variable domain is DAGVTQSPTHLIKTRGQQVTLRCSPISGHKSVSWYQQVLGQGPQFIFQYYEKEERGRGNFPDRFSARQFPNYSSELNVNALLLGDSALYLCASSLFPDRDDSPLHFGNGTRLTVT.

This chain joins TRBV27 and TRBJ2-7; possible D gene TRBD2, 6 bases. Germline V CDR1 and CDR2: MNHEY, SMNVEV (reference sequence). This CDR3 has 15 residues. Between the trimmed V and J ends, which lost 2 bases and 9 bases, there was a span of 20 bases. CDR3 coding DNA: TGTGCCAGCAGTTTAAGGCGGGGCTCCTACGGGGGGCAGTACTTC. As protein: CASSLRRGSYGGQYF.

This clone was counted only a few times. The chain is built from TRBV5-5 and TRBJ1-1; D is perhaps TRBD1 (6 bases). The V gene lost 2 bases and the J gene lost 3 bases, with 11 bases spanning the gap. The CDR3 is 14 amino acids. The germline CDR1 and CDR2 sequences are SGHKS and YYEKEE (reference sequence). DNA of the CDR3: TGTGCCAGCAGCTTCCAGGGGTTAGACACTGAAGCTTTCTTT. It encodes CASSFQGLDTEAFF. Based on the CDR3 plus reference TRBV5-5 and TRBJ1-1, the full variable domain is DAGVTQSPTHLIKTRGQQVTLRCSPISGHKSVSWYQQVLGQGPQFIFQYYEKEERGRGNFPDRFSARQFPNYSSELNVNALLLGDSALYLCASSFQGLDTEAFFGQGTRLTVV.

This clone has only a few counts. This chain links TRBV5-5 with TRBJ1-5; TRBD1 might be the D (5 bases). Germline V CDR1 and CDR2: SGHKS, YYEKEE (reference sequence). The CDR3 loop spans 15 amino acids. Trimming left V 4 bases short and J 6 bases short, with 17 bases between. In DNA, the CDR3 is TGTGCCAGCAGCCCCCATGGGGGGTCTGGTCAGCCCCAGCATTTT. Encoded protein: CASSPHGGSGQPQHF.

The chain uses TRBV5-5 and TRBJ2-3; TRBD2 agrees at 14 bases. After removal of 0 bases from V and 8 bases from J, the junction contained 2 bases not matched to a gene. Germline V CDR1 and CDR2: SGHKS, YYEKEE (reference sequence). CDR3 length: 15 residues. CDR3 residues: CASSLEGLAGATQYF. CDR3 DNA: TGTGCCAGCAGCTTGGAGGGACTAGCGGGAGCTACGCAGTATTTT. Supplemented by reference TRBV5-5 and TRBJ2-3, the full variable domain reads DAGVTQSPTHLIKTRGQQVTLRCSPISGHKSVSWYQQVLGQGPQFIFQYYEKEERGRGNFPDRFSARQFPNYSSELNVNALLLGDSALYLCASSLEGLAGATQYFGPGTRLTVL.

The chain employs TRBV24-1 and TRBJ1-5; a weak D match, TRBD1 (5 bases). Germline lookup yields CDR1 KGHDR and CDR2 SFDVKD. CDR3 length: 14 amino acids. V lost 1 base and J 5 bases, leaving 8 bases between the germline ends. The CDR3, as DNA: TGTGCCACCAGTGATTTCACAGGTGATCAGCCCCAGCATTTT. Protein: CATSDFTGDQPQHF.

A few counts support this clone. V gene TRBV9 combines with J gene TRBJ2-2; 7 bases line up with TRBD1. Losses at the gene ends were 4 bases for V and 1 base for J; bases not matched to a gene: 7. The CDR3 spans 16 residues. CDR1 is SGDLS, CDR2 YYNGEE, per germline. CDR3 sequence (DNA): TGTGCCAGCAGCAAAGGACAGGCCGGGAACACCGGGGAGCTGTTTTTT. Amino acids: CASSKGQAGNTGELFF.

J is TRBJ2-2 and V is TRBV7-2; TRBD2 agrees at 8 bases. Per the germline V gene, CDR1 is SGHTA and CDR2 is FQGNSA. CDR3 length: 16 residues. V lost 2 bases to trimming and J lost 8 bases; unmatched junction nucleotides: 10. CDR3 region: CASSLRIAGGSGELFF. The CDR3 nucleotides are TGTGCCAGCAGCTTAAGGATTGCGGGAGGTTCAGGGGAGCTGTTTTTT.

The genes are TRBV27 and TRBJ2-3, with 7 nucleotides matching TRBD1. Germline V gene lookup returns CDR1 MNHEY and CDR2 SMNVEV (reference sequence). With V trimmed by 3 bases and J by 3 bases, 9 bases remained unmatched. The CDR3 consists of 16 residues. CDR3 DNA sequence: TGTGCCAGCAGTTTCCGCGACAGGGATCGTACAGATACGCAGTATTTT. This gives the protein CASSFRDRDRTDTQYF.

This chain joins TRBV7-9 and TRBJ1-2; D is ambiguous. V lost 0 bases, J lost 9 bases, and 11 bases lay in between. CDR1 and CDR2 from the germline V gene are SEHNR and FQNEAQ (reference sequence). The CDR3 has 13 residues. CDR3 coding DNA: TGTGCCAGCAGCTTAGCCCGGACTGGCAGCTACACCTTC. Its protein product is CASSLARTGSYTF.

The chain joins TRBV6-2 or TRBV6-3 to TRBJ2-7, with D maybe TRBD2 (6 bases). Germline V CDR1 and CDR2: MNHEY, SVGEGT. Trimming stripped 2 bases from V and 2 bases from J, with 13 bases between. The CDR3 is made up of 15 amino acids. Here the CDR3 reads CASSYRAGLTYEQYF. The CDR3 DNA is TGTGCCAGCAGTTACCGGGCAGGACTAACCTACGAGCAGTACTTC.

This clone was seen a handful of times. This chain links TRBV19 with TRBJ2-7; 10 bases align to TRBD2. CDR1 and CDR2 from the germline V gene are LNHDA and SQIVND (reference sequence). This CDR3 is 14 amino acids long. V dropped 10 bases and J dropped 7; count of bases not matched to a gene: 13. The CDR3, as DNA: TGTGCCACGTTACTAGGAGCGGGAGGGCGGGAGCAGTACTTC. Protein product: CATLLGAGGREQYF.

The rearrangement uses TRBV2 and TRBJ1-2; D uncertain. This CDR3 comprises 10 residues. Germline V gene data show CDR1 as SNHLY and CDR2 as FYNNEI. V was shortened by 4 bases and J by 11 bases, with 8 bases between the two germline ends. The CDR3 bases are TGTGCCAGCAGTGGTGCCCTATACACCTTC. Translation gives CASSGALYTF.

The chain uses TRBV5-1 and TRBJ2-3; 11 bases fit TRBD2. This CDR3 has 17 amino acids. The trim removed 4 bases at V and 0 bases at J, leaving 7 bases unmatched. Germline-derived CDR1 and CDR2 are SGHRS and YFSETQ. The DNA for the CDR3 is TGCGCCAGCAGCCATGGGACTAGCGGTACTAGCACAGATACGCAGTATTTT. Protein: CASSHGTSGTSTDTQYF. Supplemented by reference TRBV5-1 and TRBJ2-3, the full variable domain reads KAGVTQTPRYLIKTRGQQVTLSCSPISGHRSVSWYQQTPGQGLQFLFEYFSETQRNKGNFPGRFSGRQFSNSRSEMNVSTLELGDSALYLCASSHGTSGTSTDTQYFGPGTRLTVL.

The rearrangement joins TRBV2 to TRBJ1-4; D is undetermined. Germline CDR1 reads SNHLY; CDR2 reads FYNNEI. V lost 6 bases and J lost 0, with 11 bases in between. This CDR3 is 15 amino acids long. The CDR3 nucleotides read TGTGCCAGCAGCCTCGACACTGCAACTAATGAAAAACTGTTTTTT. It encodes CASSLDTATNEKLFF.

The chain recombines TRBV11-2 with TRBJ2-1, with no clear D. Germline CDR1 SGHAT, CDR2 FQNNGV. Trimming shortened V by 1 base and J by 4 bases, and 8 bases separated the two germline ends. The CDR3 length is 14 residues. CDR3 nucleotide sequence: TGTGCCAGCAGCTTAGGCCCACAGTACAATGAGCAGTTCTTC. Protein product: CASSLGPQYNEQFF. Looking up the rest from reference TRBV11-2 and TRBJ2-1 gives the full variable domain: EAGVAQSPRYKIIEKRQSVAFWCNPISGHATLYWYQQILGQGPKLLIQFQNNGVVDDSQLPKDRFSAERLKGVDSTLKIQPAKLEDSAVYLCASSLGPQYNEQFFGPGTRLTVL.